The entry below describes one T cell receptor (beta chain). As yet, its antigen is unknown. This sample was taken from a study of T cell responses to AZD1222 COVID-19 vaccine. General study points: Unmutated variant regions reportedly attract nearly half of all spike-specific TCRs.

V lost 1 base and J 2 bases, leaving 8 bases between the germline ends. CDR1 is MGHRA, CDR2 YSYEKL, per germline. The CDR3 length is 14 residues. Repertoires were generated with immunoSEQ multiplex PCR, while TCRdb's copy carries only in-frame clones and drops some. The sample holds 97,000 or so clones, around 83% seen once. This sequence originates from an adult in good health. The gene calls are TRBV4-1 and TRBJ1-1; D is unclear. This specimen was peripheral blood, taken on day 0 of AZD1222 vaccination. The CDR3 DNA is TGCGCCAGCAGCCAAGGGGTGGAAAACACTGAAGCTTTCTTT. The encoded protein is CASSQGVENTEAFF.